The clone carrying this TCR beta chain has a count of ten or more. Its antigen is unknown. It was with unique molecular identifiers that the TCRbeta library was prepared. A single record per CDR3 protein comes from TCRdb applying MiXCR to the PCR reads. The repertoire has over 150,000 distinct CDR3 sequences, 6.3% of them found once; the top ten carry 4.5%. This sample was included in a study of T-cell reconstitution after alpha-beta-depleted transplantation in children. Regarding the study as a whole: After transplant, at about two months, alpha-beta T cells were reportedly derived from several hundred expanded graft clones. Recipient T cells and thymic progenitors that survived gave rise to the high TCRbeta diversity observed at day 60 in some patients. One year after transplant, T-cell counts and diversity came mostly from newly produced T cells.

This CDR3 contains 17 residues. The germline V and J ends were trimmed by 5 bases and 5 bases, with 22 bases remaining between them. The sample was PBMCs, taken before TCRalphabeta/CD19-depleted stem cell transplant. The source of this sequence is a girl less than two years old with combined immunodeficiency, due to receive a stem cell transplant. V usage is TRBV12-3 or TRBV12-4 and J usage is TRBJ2-1; maybe TRBD1 (6 bases). The CDR3: CASSATFGTTFDNEQFF. The CDR3 DNA follows: TGTGCCAGCAGTGCCACTTTCGGGACAACGTTTGACAATGAGCAGTTCTTC.